These T cell receptor beta chains were read from a single sample in a study of T cell responses to AZD1222 COVID-19 vaccine. Repertoires were generated with immunoSEQ multiplex PCR, while TCRdb's copy carries only in-frame clones and drops some. The data contain 100,000 or so clones, around 83% of them seen just once; the ten biggest clones take up around 5.9%. The sequenced sample was peripheral blood, obtained 28 days after the second AZD1222 dose. These receptors originate from an adult who received the AZD1222 COVID-19 vaccine. Each CDR3 is given without its conserved first and last residue. The order of the fields is D gene, V gene, J gene, CDR3 protein. The D gene is left open where the match is weak.

TRBD1	TRBV5-1	TRBJ2-2	ASIKNRGTRPGELF
NA	TRBV9	TRBJ2-5	ASSVAREETQY
NA	TRBV12-5	TRBJ2-3	ASAPGLPWDTQY
NA	TRBV19	TRBJ1-1	ASSIQGGIWTEAF
TRBD1	TRBV10-3	TRBJ1-1	AISSTGPNTEAF
TRBD1	TRBV28	TRBJ2-7	ASRTGAPYEQY
TRBD2	TRBV19	TRBJ2-7	ASSSSGTSGSAGSYEQY
NA	TRBV29-1	TRBJ2-5	SVERSGRRETQY
NA	TRBV19	TRBJ1-1	ASSIAVNTEAF
NA	TRBV6-2/TRBV6-3	TRBJ2-3	ASSYSSGGHPSTDTQY
TRBD1	TRBV15	TRBJ1-3	ATSRDRGQGENTIY